This T cell receptor beta chain is drawn from a study of shared clonotypes between healthy human individuals. Positively selected for CCR7, the CD45RO-negative cells used as naive CD8 cells excluded terminally differentiated effector memory CD45RA+ cells. The CDR3 sequence is 15 residues long. The V and J ends lost 0 bases and 3 bases, in that order; junction bases with no gene match: 3. CDR1 is MNHEY, CDR2 SMNVEV, per germline (reference sequence). Study-level findings and limits: On the whole, naive subsets had larger estimated richness than memory subsets had.

Generated by immunoSEQ multiplex PCR, the TCRdb table keeps only in-frame clones and is missing some. The sample lists roughly 2,000,000 clones, about 94% occurring once. Notes on this clone: The antigen is undetermined.

The sample taken for sequencing was naive CD8+ T cells from PBMCs. The receptor was isolated from a man in his late teens or twenties in good health. Some clones in this sample may be carry-over from other donors' samples. This rearrangement joins TRBV27 to TRBJ2-7, with TRBD1 identical over 9 bases. The CDR3 spells CASSLSQGAFYEQYF. The CDR3 nucleotides read TGTGCCAGCAGTTTATCACAGGGGGCATTCTACGAGCAGTACTTC.